This TCR beta chain was sequenced for a study of blood T cell repertoires in COVID-19. Study background: The United States, Italy and Spain provided the acute and convalescent COVID-19 samples. T cells, B-cell-depleted T cells, or PBMCs supplied cDNA or gDNA.

In the original workflow: Reference gene primer amplification in the assay estimated nucleated cell counts. The repertoire was sequenced with immunoSEQ multiplex PCR; TCRdb's copy has only in-frame clones and lacks some. The V and J calls and clone size come from that table; D and trimming were worked out from the DNA. Of more than 55,000 clones detected, approximately 80% appear once; the ten largest clones hold 9% to 10%. Looked up from germline, CDR1 is SNHLY and CDR2 is FYNNEI. V lost 0 bases and J lost 3, with 9 bases in between. The CDR3 length is 14 residues. This receptor was taken from a woman aged 80 or over with acute or convalescent COVID-19. The V gene is TRBV2, the J gene TRBJ2-7; D is possibly TRBD2 (6 bases). Sequencing was done on a sample of peripheral blood. The CDR3 protein is CASSEAPGVYEQYF. In DNA form, the CDR3 reads TGTGCCAGCAGTGAAGCCCCGGGGGTCTACGAGCAGTACTTC.